A selection of T cell receptor beta chains follows, all from one sample in a study of OX40 agonist ivuxolimab in advanced cancers. Assay used: immunoSEQ multiplex PCR; TCRdb lists only in-frame clones, some missing. This sample has about 48,000 clones, with around nine tenths found just once. The sequenced sample was CD4+ or CD8+ T cells sorted from blood, obtained in a trial of the OX40 agonist ivuxolimab. The receptors were sampled from an adult with an advanced solid tumor such as melanoma, head and neck, liver or kidney cancer. Both conserved end residues are part of each CDR3. A D gene is named only where the DNA matches it firmly. Clone size is stated in some rows and not others, as once, few, many or a class when expanded.

CDR3nt,CDR3aa,v_gene,abundance,j_gene,d_gene
TGTGCCAGCAGCAAAGAGAGGGGCGGTGTCTACGAGCAGTACTTC,CASSKERGGVYEQYF,TRBV21-1,.,TRBJ2-7,.
TGTGCCAGCAGCTTATCTGCAGGGCATGGGGGTTGGTCCTACGAGCAGTACTTC,CASSLSAGHGGWSYEQYF,TRBV5-8,.,TRBJ2-7,.
TGTGCCAGCAGCTTAAGCGGGTCGAGCAATCAGCCCCAGCATTTT,CASSLSGSSNQPQHF,TRBV7-2,.,TRBJ1-5,.
TGTGCCAGCAGCCCCACCGGGACAGCCGAGGGGCACAATCAGCCCCAGCATTTT,CASSPTGTAEGHNQPQHF,TRBV27,.,TRBJ1-5,TRBD1
TGTGCCAGCAGCTACGGGACTAGCGGGAGCAATGAGCAGTTCTTC,CASSYGTSGSNEQFF,TRBV5-8,.,TRBJ2-1,TRBD2
TGTGCCAGCAGCTTGGAACGGTGGGCTCTTGAAGCTTTCTTT,CASSLERWALEAFF,TRBV5-4,.,TRBJ1-1,.
TGTGCCAGTAGTATAGGGCGCCAGACTCTGCTAAACTATGGCTACACCTTC,CASSIGRQTLLNYGYTF,TRBV19,.,TRBJ1-2,.
TGCGCCAGCAGCCCTGCCGGGGGGGAGCAGTACTTC,CASSPAGGEQYF,TRBV4-3,.,TRBJ2-7,TRBD2
TGTGCCAGCAGCTTGGTGATCGGGCCAGAGGTTAATTTT,CASSLVIGPEVNF,TRBV5-6,.,TRBJ1-4,.
TGTGCCTGGAGTGCTGTCTTAATGAACACTGAAGCTTTCTTT,CAWSAVLMNTEAFF,TRBV30,few,TRBJ1-1,.
TGCGCCAGCAGCCAAGAATATTCTAACTATGGCTACACCTTC,CASSQEYSNYGYTF,TRBV4-1,.,TRBJ1-2,.
TGTGCCAGCATGGGTAGGGGTCGGAACACTGAAGCTTTCTTT,CASMGRGRNTEAFF,TRBV14,few,TRBJ1-1,.
TGTGCCAGCAGCGCGGAGATAGCGGCCTCCTACGAGCAGTACTTC,CASSAEIAASYEQYF,TRBV5-5,few,TRBJ2-7,.
TGTGCCAGCAGTTACTCCACCCTACAGGGTGAAGCTTTCTTT,CASSYSTLQGEAFF,TRBV6-5,.,TRBJ1-1,.
TGTGCCAGCAGCTTATCGGGAAATCAGCCCCAGCATTTT,CASSLSGNQPQHF,TRBV7-2,few,TRBJ1-5,.
TGTGCCAGCAGCTTATTAGGGGTGGATAGCACAGATACGCAGTATTTT,CASSLLGVDSTDTQYF,TRBV11-1,.,TRBJ2-3,.
TGTGCCAGCAGCCACGGCGTGACTGAAGCTTTCTTT,CASSHGVTEAFF,TRBV6-5,.,TRBJ1-1,.
TGTGCCAGCAGTTACGGCAGAAGCTCCTACGAGCAGTACTTC,CASSYGRSSYEQYF,TRBV6-5,.,TRBJ2-7,.
TGTGCCAGCAGTTACTCATTCTACGAGCAGTACTTC,CASSYSFYEQYF,TRBV7-9,once,TRBJ2-7,.
TGTGCCAGCAGCTTCAACCGGGACGGGAGCACCTACGAGCAGTACTTC,CASSFNRDGSTYEQYF,TRBV5-4,.,TRBJ2-7,.
TGTGCCAGCAGCTCGGGAGTCGGGGGGTACAATGAGCAGTTCTTC,CASSSGVGGYNEQFF,TRBV5-6,.,TRBJ2-1,TRBD2
TGTGCCAGCAGTGCGTGGACTAGCGGGAGTAAAAATGAGCAGTTCTTC,CASSAWTSGSKNEQFF,TRBV27,.,TRBJ2-1,TRBD2
TGTGCCATCTTAGATGGAGAGACCCAGTACTTC,CAILDGETQYF,TRBV6-5,once,TRBJ2-5,.
TGTGCCAGCAGCCCATCAGGGAACTACGAGCAGTACTTC,CASSPSGNYEQYF,TRBV5-6,.,TRBJ2-7,.
TGTGCCAGCAGCAATCAGGGGGGACGTGGGCAGGGAAACACCATATATTTT,CASSNQGGRGQGNTIYF,TRBV21-1,.,TRBJ1-3,.
TGCGCCAGCAGCCAAGGGACCCTAAGGGAGCAGTACTTC,CASSQGTLREQYF,TRBV4-3,once,TRBJ2-7,.
TGTGCCAGCAGCCCCCTCATCACATACGAGCAGTACTTC,CASSPLITYEQYF,TRBV5-6,.,TRBJ2-7,.
TGTGCCAGCAGCTGGAGCGGGGACAGGAATTCACCCCTCCACTTT,CASSWSGDRNSPLHF,TRBV7-9,.,TRBJ1-6,TRBD1
TGTGCCAGTAGGAGCGACGGGAGCCACGATGAGCAGTTCTTC,CASRSDGSHDEQFF,TRBV19,.,TRBJ2-1,.
TGCGCCAGCAGCCAAGGTTGGAACGAGCAGTACTTC,CASSQGWNEQYF,TRBV4-3,.,TRBJ2-7,.
TGTGCCAGCAGCTTAGTCCGCTACAGTACGAACACTGAAGCTTTCTTT,CASSLVRYSTNTEAFF,TRBV11-2,once,TRBJ1-1,.
TGCGCCAGCACCAAATCACTCGGACAGTACCACGGCTACACCTTC,CASTKSLGQYHGYTF,TRBV5-1,.,TRBJ1-2,.
TGTGCCAGCAGCTTTTCGGACTGGAACGGGGAGCTGTTTTTT,CASSFSDWNGELFF,TRBV5-6,.,TRBJ2-2,.
TGTGCCAGCAGCCCATTGGGCGACGAGCAGTACTTC,CASSPLGDEQYF,TRBV7-9,.,TRBJ2-7,.
TGTGCCAGCAGCTTGAGGCCGAGGCCGGCTGAAAAACTGTTTTTT,CASSLRPRPAEKLFF,TRBV7-2,.,TRBJ1-4,.
TGTGCCTGGGTTGGACGGCGATCGTCGACTGAAGCTTTCTTT,CAWVGRRSSTEAFF,TRBV30,.,TRBJ1-1,.
TGTGCCAGTAGTAGCCTCCCGGACGGAAATAATTCACCCCTCCACTTT,CASSSLPDGNNSPLHF,TRBV19,.,TRBJ1-6,.
TGTGCCAGCAGGAAATCTACAGGGGCTAATGAAAAACTGTTTTTT,CASRKSTGANEKLFF,TRBV6-4,.,TRBJ1-4,TRBD1
TGTGCCAGCAGTTTGCTCCCCCTCACCTACAATGAGCAGTTCTTC,CASSLLPLTYNEQFF,TRBV27,few,TRBJ2-1,.
TGTGCCACCTGGGGGGGTTATAGCAATCAGCCCCAGCATTTT,CATWGGYSNQPQHF,TRBV6-5,.,TRBJ1-5,.
TGTGCCAGCAGTTACTCGGGGGGAGGTAATGAGCAGTTCTTC,CASSYSGGGNEQFF,TRBV6-6,.,TRBJ2-1,.
TGTGCCAGCAGCACGAACAAAGGGGAGAACACTGAAGCTTTCTTT,CASSTNKGENTEAFF,TRBV9,.,TRBJ1-1,.
TGTGCCAGCAGTGTGGGACGCTTGAACACTGAAGCTTTCTTT,CASSVGRLNTEAFF,TRBV6-1,.,TRBJ1-1,.
TGCGCCAGCAGTGAGTTGGGACAAGGGGAATGGGACGAGCAGTACTTC,CASSELGQGEWDEQYF,TRBV10-2,once,TRBJ2-7,.